There are many counts of the clone carrying this T cell receptor (beta chain). Antigen: not known. Researchers amplified the TCR beta CDR3 regions from RNA transcripts. TCR CDR3 underwent first-round RT-PCR with the HTBI primer set. MiXCR, applied by TCRdb to the multiplex PCR reads, yields one record per CDR3 protein. The table includes a few hundred thousand distinct CDR3 sequences, approximately 13% detected once. These data belong to a study of T cells in Graves' hyperthyroidism and ophthalmopathy. The study, taken as a whole, reports: Among clonotypes expanded in thyroid above 0.001, most were also found in blood. A 13 V-J model separated ophthalmopathy from stable hyperthyroidism.

The specimen was blood. The TCR originated in a man in his thirties or forties with Graves' hyperthyroidism that later progressed to Graves' ophthalmopathy.

CDR3 DNA: TGTGCCAGCAGCCCCAGGGCACAGGGGGGTGGCTACACCTTC. Translating gives CASSPRAQGGGYTF. This chain links TRBV3-1 with TRBJ1-2, with 8 bases that match TRBD1. Germline trimming cut 4 bases from V and 7 bases from J; bases unmatched to any gene: 8. The CDR3 is 14 residues long. Germline CDR1 LGHDT, CDR2 YNNKEL (reference sequence).